A selection of T cell receptor beta chains follows, all from one sample in a study of graft-versus-host responses after intestinal transplantation. Repertoires were generated with immunoSEQ multiplex PCR, while TCRdb's copy carries only in-frame clones and drops some. The sample has approximately 58,000 clones; around nine tenths are singletons. Here the sequenced sample was PBMCs, taken 118 to 130 days after intestinal transplantation. All receptors come from a human patient who received an intestinal transplant, so some T cells may come from the graft donor. The CDR3 runs from the conserved cysteine through the conserved F or W. A D gene is named only where the DNA matches it firmly. Clone size is shown for a subset of rows, as once, few, many or a class of expanded clone.

j_call,d_call,v_call,clone_size,cdr3_nt,cdr3_aa
TRBJ2-1,-,TRBV6-5,-,TGTGCCAGCAGCCCCAGCTGGGGTGAGCAGTTCTTC,CASSPSWGEQFF
TRBJ2-6,-,TRBV30,-,TGTGCCTGGACAAGCTATCCTGGGGCCAACGTCCTGACTTTC,CAWTSYPGANVLTF
TRBJ1-2,TRBD1,TRBV6-1,-,TGTGCCAGCAGTGAAGAGGGACAGGGGCACTATGGCTACACCTTC,CASSEEGQGHYGYTF
TRBJ2-7,-,TRBV28,-,TGTGCCAGCAGAGCCGGCCACCTCGGCGAGCAGTACTTC,CASRAGHLGEQYF
TRBJ2-7,-,TRBV4-1,once,TGCGCCAGCAGCCCCCTGCGCGGTTACGAGCAGTACTTC,CASSPLRGYEQYF
TRBJ2-7,TRBD2,TRBV4-2,-,TGTGCCAGCAGCCAAGATCCCAGCGGGAGGAACAACGAGCAGTACTTC,CASSQDPSGRNNEQYF
TRBJ2-2,TRBD2,TRBV27,-,TGTGCCAGCAGTTTATACCCTAGCGGGGGGCGGACCGGGGAGCTGTTTTTT,CASSLYPSGGRTGELFF
TRBJ1-4,TRBD1,TRBV2,-,TGTGCCAGCAGTGAAGACCTCCGGGGACAGGTTAATGAAAAACTGTTTTTT,CASSEDLRGQVNEKLFF
TRBJ2-3,-,TRBV27,-,TGTGCCAGCAGTTTCGAACGGGCCGGAGGAGATACGCAGTATTTT,CASSFERAGGDTQYF
TRBJ2-5,-,TRBV11-2,-,TGTGCCAGCAGCCCCACGGGACTTCAAGAGACCCAGTACTTC,CASSPTGLQETQYF
TRBJ2-5,TRBD1,TRBV28,-,TGTGCCAGCAGACGGACAGGGCGAGAGACCCAGTACTTC,CASRRTGRETQYF
TRBJ1-1,-,TRBV7-7,once,TGTGCCAGCAGCTTAGAGTTAGGGCACACTGAAGCTTTCTTT,CASSLELGHTEAFF
TRBJ2-1,-,TRBV7-6,-,TGTGCCAGCAGCCTTAACTCCTACAATGAGCAGTTCTTC,CASSLNSYNEQFF
TRBJ2-1,TRBD2,TRBV6-1,-,TGTGCCAGCAGTATCCTAGCGGGGGGCTTCCATGAGCAGTTCTTC,CASSILAGGFHEQFF